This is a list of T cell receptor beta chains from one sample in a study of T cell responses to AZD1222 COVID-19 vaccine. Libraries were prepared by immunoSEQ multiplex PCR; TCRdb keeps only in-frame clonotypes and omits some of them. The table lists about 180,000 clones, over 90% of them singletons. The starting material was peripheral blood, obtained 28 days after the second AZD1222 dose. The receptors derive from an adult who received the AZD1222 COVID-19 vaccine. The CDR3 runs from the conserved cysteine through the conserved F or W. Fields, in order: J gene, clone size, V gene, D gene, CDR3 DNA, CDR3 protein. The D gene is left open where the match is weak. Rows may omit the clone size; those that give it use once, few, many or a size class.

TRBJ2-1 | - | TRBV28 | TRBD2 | TGTGCCAGCACCTTAACCGGGACTAGCGGGAGTAGGAATGAGCAGTTCTTC | CASTLTGTSGSRNEQFF
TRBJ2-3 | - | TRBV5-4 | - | TGTGCCAGCAGCTTGCGTGGGGCGGGAGATACGCAGTATTTT | CASSLRGAGDTQYF
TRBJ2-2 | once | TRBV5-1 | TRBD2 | TGCGCCAGCAGCTTGGTGGCTAGCGGGATCCCGGGCACCGGGGAGCTGTTTTTT | CASSLVASGIPGTGELFF
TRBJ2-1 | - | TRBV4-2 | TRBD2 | TGTGCCCGCAGCCAAGACGCCGGGAGCGGGGGGTTTGACAATGAGCAGTTCTTC | CARSQDAGSGGFDNEQFF
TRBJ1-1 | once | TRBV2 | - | TGTGCCAGCAGAAGGGCAGGGGATACGAACACTGAAGCTTTCTTT | CASRRAGDTNTEAFF
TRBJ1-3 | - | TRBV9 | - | TGTGCCAGCAGCGTTGGGGGCTTGTCTGGAAACACCATATATTTT | CASSVGGLSGNTIYF
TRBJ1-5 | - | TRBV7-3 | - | TGTGCCAGCTATAGGGGGGGACTTTATAGCAATCAGCCCCAGCATTTT | CASYRGGLYSNQPQHF
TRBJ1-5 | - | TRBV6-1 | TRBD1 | TGTGCCAGCAGTGAAGCCGGGGACAGGGCTCAGCCCCAGCATTTT | CASSEAGDRAQPQHF
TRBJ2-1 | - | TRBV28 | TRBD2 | TGTGCCAGCAGTTTAAGGAGCGGGAGGGCTGAGGGGGCCAATGAGCAGTTCTTC | CASSLRSGRAEGANEQFF
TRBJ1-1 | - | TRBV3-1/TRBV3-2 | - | TGTGCCAGCAGCCCACGGCCGGAGAACACTGAAGCTTTCTTT | CASSPRPENTEAFF
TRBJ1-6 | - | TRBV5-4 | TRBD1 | TGTGCCAGCAGCCAGCTGACAGGGGCTAATTCACCCCTCCACTTT | CASSQLTGANSPLHF
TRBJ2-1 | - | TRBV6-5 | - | TGTGCCAGCAGTCATAAATTTGGGGATGAGCAGTTCTTC | CASSHKFGDEQFF
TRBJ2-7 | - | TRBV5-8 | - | TGTGCCAGCAGCTCGACTTCCACCCCATTCACTAGCAGCAGTCGCTTC | CASSSTSTPFTSSSRF
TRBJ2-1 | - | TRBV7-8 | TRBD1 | TGTGCCAGCAGCTCCTTCGGACAGGTCAGGAATGAGCAGTTCTTC | CASSSFGQVRNEQFF
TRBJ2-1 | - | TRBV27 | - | TGTGCCAGCAGTCCCGGTCAGGTGAAAAACTACAATGAGCAGTTCTTC | CASSPGQVKNYNEQFF
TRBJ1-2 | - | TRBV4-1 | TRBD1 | TGCGCCAGCAGCCCTGGACAGGGGGCAACCCACTATGGCTACACCTTC | CASSPGQGATHYGYTF
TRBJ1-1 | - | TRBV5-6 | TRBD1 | TGTGCCAGCAGCGGGGACAGGGGCACTGAAGCTTTCTTT | CASSGDRGTEAFF